The 23 T cell receptor beta chains presented below share a single source sample, sequenced in a study of T cell repertoires in cytomegalovirus infection. Using its own MiXCR run on the reads, TCRdb lists one record per CDR3 protein. The table lists about 250,000 distinct CDR3 sequences, around 12% of them singletons. The sample consisted of PBMCs. The receptors originated from a human donor in good health (CMV status not recorded). Some clones in this sample may be carry-over from other donors' samples.

This clonotype was seen at least ten times. The V and J genes are TRBV7-9 and TRBJ2-1; D is unclear. Germline V lookup: CDR1 SEHNR, CDR2 FQNEAQ (reference sequence). The CDR3 is made up of 11 amino acids. V was shortened by 5 bases and J by 12 bases, with 11 bases between the two germline ends. The CDR3, as DNA: TGTGCCAGCAGCCCTAACATGGGGCAGTTCTTC. It encodes CASSPNMGQFF.

Many counts were recorded for this clonotype. This chain's CDR3 is CASSLVAGRPDTQYF. The CDR3, as DNA: TGTGCCAGCAGCTTAGTAGCGGGGCGGCCAGATACGCAGTATTTT. The gene calls are TRBV7-3 and TRBJ2-3; 8 bases are shared with TRBD2. The CDR3 runs 15 residues. The germline CDR1 and CDR2 sequences are SGHTA and FQGTGA. The J segment lost 4 bases and the V segment lost 2 bases, leaving 5 bases of the junction unmatched.

This clonotype was observed a few times. The V call is TRBV28, the J call TRBJ2-6; maybe TRBD1 (5 bases). CDR1 and CDR2 from the germline V gene are MDHEN and SYDVKM. This CDR3 has 17 residues. Trimming cost V 2 bases and J 0 bases, with 11 bases left between them. For the CDR3, the DNA is TGTGCCAGCAGTTTACCAGGGCCGAGCTCTGGGGCCAACGTCCTGACTTTC. Translated, it gives CASSLPGPSSGANVLTF.

This clonotype was seen ten or more times. V and J are TRBV7-2 and TRBJ1-3, with D uncertain. The CDR3 totals 17 residues. Germline assignment: CDR1 SGHTA and CDR2 FQGNSA. The V and J ends lost 1 base and 2 bases respectively, with 15 bases between them. CDR3 sequence: CASSLGSPSLAGNTIYF. The CDR3 DNA is TGTGCCAGCAGCTTAGGATCGCCTTCCTTGGCTGGAAACACCATATATTTT.

This clonotype has more than one count but fewer than ten. The chain has TRBV7-3 and TRBJ2-7; D unclear. Trimming pared 3 bases from V and 9 bases from J, leaving 9 bases between. The CDR3 loop spans 11 amino acids. Germline V gene lookup returns CDR1 SGHTA and CDR2 FQGTGA. In nucleotides, the CDR3 is TGTGCCAGCAGCTTTGACTCCTTGCAGTACTTC. Translated, it gives CASSFDSLQYF.

This clonotype was seen at least ten times. This chain connects TRBV5-1 to TRBJ1-1; TRBD1 might be the D (6 bases). V lost 4 bases and J 3 bases, leaving 7 bases between the germline ends. This CDR3 is built from 12 residues. The germline V gene encodes CDR1 SGHRS and CDR2 YFSETQ. CDR3 sequence: CASSRGDTEAFF. In DNA, the CDR3 is TGCGCCAGCAGCAGGGGGGACACTGAAGCTTTCTTT.

This clonotype was detected ten times or more. This chain uses TRBV28 with TRBJ2-7; 10 bases agree with TRBD1. Trimming removed 6 bases from V and 3 bases from J; junction bases left unmatched: 8. The CDR3 totals 15 residues. Per the germline V gene, CDR1 is MDHEN and CDR2 is SYDVKM. This CDR3 is CASSAPGQGDYEQYF. Written as DNA, the CDR3 is TGTGCCAGCAGCGCCCCCGGACAGGGGGACTACGAGCAGTACTTC.

V is TRBV28 and J is TRBJ1-2; no reliable D call. Germline CDR1 reads MDHEN; CDR2 reads SYDVKM. The CDR3 totals 12 residues. With 1 base removed from V and 11 bases from J, the gap between germline ends came to 11 bases. The DNA of the CDR3 is TGTGCCAGCAGTTTATCTCCCTCTGGATACACCTTC. Translation: CASSLSPSGYTF.

This clonotype has a count of ten or more. Here the CDR3 reads CASSPGVSGELFF. CDR3 in DNA: TGTGCCAGCAGCCCAGGGGTTTCCGGGGAGCTGTTTTTT. V gene TRBV7-2 combines with J gene TRBJ2-2; tentatively, D is TRBD1 (6 bases). The CDR3 is 13 residues long. V dropped 5 bases and J dropped 6 bases, with 10 bases sitting between them. Germline-derived CDR1 and CDR2 are SGHTA and FQGNSA.

In its sample, this clonotype was seen a few times. CDR3 DNA: TGTGCCAGTAGGGGGGCGGGGAACACCGGGGAGCTGTTTTTT. The encoded protein is CASRGAGNTGELFF. The rearrangement joins TRBV19 to TRBJ2-2; a possible D gene is TRBD1 (6 bases). This CDR3 has 14 residues. V lost 6 bases, J lost 1 base, and 9 bases lay in between. The germline V gene has CDR1 LNHDA and CDR2 SQIVND (reference sequence).

The chain couples TRBV7-9 to TRBJ1-1; perhaps TRBD1 as D (5 bases). The CDR3 is 17 residues long. With 4 bases removed from V and 3 bases from J, the gap between germline ends came to 21 bases. CDR1 is SEHNR and CDR2 is FQNEAQ in the germline V gene (reference sequence). CDR3 nucleotides: TGTGCCAGCAGCTCCCTGTCCCCGAGCGGGGGGGACACTGAAGCTTTCTTT. This encodes CASSSLSPSGGDTEAFF.

This clonotype showed up many times. The V gene is TRBV7-2, the J gene TRBJ1-1; the D is unclear. The V gene's germline CDR1 is SGHTA and CDR2 FQGNSA. Trimming left V 5 bases short and J 11 bases short, with 18 bases between. The CDR3 is 13 amino acids. The DNA of the CDR3 is TGTGCCAGCAGCCTGAACCCGGAGGGAGGGGCTTTCTTT. Its translation: CASSLNPEGGAFF.

This clonotype has more than one count but fewer than ten. This chain links TRBV9 with TRBJ2-5; D is unresolved. The CDR3 consists of 14 residues. Trimming removed 0 bases at V and 2 bases at J, with 8 bases between. CDR1 and CDR2 (germline): SGDLS, YYNGEE. The CDR3: CASSVGPKQETQYF. The CDR3 coding sequence is TGTGCCAGCAGCGTAGGGCCCAAGCAAGAGACCCAGTACTTC.

This clonotype came up many times. The genes are TRBV28 and TRBJ2-1; D not certain. In germline, CDR1 is MDHEN, CDR2 SYDVKM. The CDR3 sequence is 15 residues long. The ends were cut back, 5 bases at V and 7 bases at J, with 18 bases in the middle. CDR3 protein: CASSPPASTANEQFF. CDR3 nucleotide sequence: TGTGCCAGCAGTCCCCCCGCGTCGACGGCGAATGAGCAGTTCTTC.

This clonotype was seen at least ten times. This sequence joins TRBV7-2 and TRBJ2-3; TRBD2 aligns across 11 bases. Trimming took 0 bases from V and 4 from J; bases not matched to a gene: 6. CDR1 SGHTA and CDR2 FQGNSA come from the germline V gene. The CDR3 loop spans 17 amino acids. CDR3 sequence reads: CASSLASGGADPDTQYF. The CDR3 DNA is TGTGCCAGCAGCTTAGCTAGCGGGGGGGCCGACCCAGATACGCAGTATTTT.

This clonotype has at least ten counts. The chain recombines TRBV2 with TRBJ1-2; 7 bases match TRBD1. Germline V CDR1 and CDR2: SNHLY, FYNNEI. This CDR3 contains 15 residues. Trimming cost V 6 bases and J 2 bases; bases outside gene matches: 9. CDR3 region: CASRPRRGPNYGYTF. The CDR3 DNA sequence: TGTGCCAGCAGGCCCCGTAGGGGGCCGAACTATGGCTACACCTTC.

This clonotype was counted many times. The chain links TRBV7-6 to TRBJ2-3; 9 bases map to TRBD2. This CDR3 contains 16 residues. CDR1 and CDR2 from the germline V gene are SGHVS and FNYEAQ. The V and J ends lost 4 bases and 8 bases, in that order; junction bases with no gene match: 13. The CDR3 loop reads CASSSLSGRSRGTQYF. Here the CDR3 DNA reads TGTGCCAGCAGCTCTTTAAGCGGGAGGTCGCGGGGTACGCAGTATTTT.

This clonotype was picked up many times. This rearrangement joins TRBV7-2 to TRBJ1-6; weak D call: TRBD1 (6 bases). The CDR3 extends over 16 amino acids. V lost 5 bases and J lost 8, with 19 bases in between. CDR1 is SGHTA, CDR2 FQGNSA, per germline. CDR3 nucleotide sequence: TGTGCCAGCAGCCAATTCCCGGACAGCTCGGATTCACCCCTCCACTTT. Its protein product is CASSQFPDSSDSPLHF.

The table lists this clonotype with many counts. The chain has TRBV19 and TRBJ2-3; either TRBD1 or TRBD2 may supply D (7 bases each). Trimming took 6 bases from V and 2 from J, leaving 18 bases between them. The CDR3 totals 16 residues. Germline CDR1 is LNHDA and CDR2 is SQIVND (reference sequence). CDR3 coding DNA: TGTGCCAGTAGCGACAGGGCTAGCGGATACACAGATACGCAGTATTTT. Translating it yields CASSDRASGYTDTQYF.

V is TRBV6-2 or TRBV6-3 and J is TRBJ2-2, with 8 bases aligning to TRBD1. V lost 7 bases, J lost 3 bases, and 13 bases stayed unmatched. The CDR3 has 17 amino acids. Germline CDR1 and CDR2: MNHEY and SVGEGT. DNA of the CDR3: TGTGCCAGCACCGACCCCAGGACAGGGCTATACACCGGGGAGCTGTTTTTT. Protein sequence: CASTDPRTGLYTGELFF.

In this sample, this clonotype turned up many times. The chain uses TRBV7-2 and TRBJ2-7; 8 bases match TRBD1. CDR1 is SGHTA, CDR2 FQGNSA, per germline. J lost 4 bases, V lost 5 bases, and 7 bases had no gene match. This CDR3 is built from 14 residues. The CDR3 spells CASSPAGGVYEQYF. The CDR3 coding sequence is TGTGCCAGCAGCCCGGCAGGGGGCGTTTACGAGCAGTACTTC.

The genes are TRBV19 and TRBJ2-3; D not certain. Per the germline V gene, CDR1 is LNHDA and CDR2 is SQIVND (reference sequence). Between the trimmed V and J ends, which lost 9 bases and 0 bases, there was a span of 13 bases. The CDR3 is 14 residues long. CDR3 nucleotides: TGTGCCAGCCAGTCCGGGCCTAGCACAGATACGCAGTATTTT. As protein: CASQSGPSTDTQYF. Variable domain in full (rest from reference TRBV19 and TRBJ2-3): DGGITQSPKYLFRKEGQNVTLSCEQNLNHDAMYWYRQDPGQGLRLIYYSQIVNDFQKGDIAEGYSVSREKKESFPLTVTSAQKNPTAFYLCASQSGPSTDTQYFGPGTRLTVL.

The chain links TRBV19 to TRBJ2-5; D remains ambiguous. CDR3 size: 13 residues. Trimming took off 5 bases at V and 2 bases at J, with 9 bases between the two ends. CDR1 LNHDA and CDR2 SQIVND come from the germline V gene (reference sequence). Written as DNA, the CDR3 is TGTGCCAGTAGTCAGGCTAAACAAGAGACCCAGTACTTC. It yields the protein CASSQAKQETQYF.